The 8 T cell receptor beta chains below all came from one sample that was sequenced in a study of response to subunit inactivated influenza vaccine. TCRdb processed the RT-PCR reads anew with MiXCR; each CDR3 protein has one entry. The table includes 650,000 to 850,000 distinct CDR3 sequences, approximately 13% detected once. The sample consisted of PBMCs from blood, taken about 14 days before vaccination. The source of these receptors is a man aged 50 to 60 who received an inactivated influenza vaccine.

This clonotype was detected ten times or more. This rearrangement joins TRBV28 to TRBJ2-5; 7 bases line up with TRBD1. The CDR3 consists of 13 residues. The V gene end was trimmed by 6 bases and the J gene end by 3 bases; junction bases not matched to a gene: 4. CDR1 is MDHEN, CDR2 SYDVKM, per germline. CDR3 loop: CASSSGTEETQYF. The CDR3 DNA reads as TGTGCCAGCAGCTCCGGGACAGAAGAGACCCAGTACTTC.

This clonotype has only a few counts. This sequence joins TRBV12-3 or TRBV12-4 and TRBJ2-1, with TRBD2 identical over 8 bases. The CDR3 has 16 amino acids. J lost 2 bases, V lost 5 bases, and 8 bases had no gene match. DNA for the CDR3: TGTGCCAGCAGTCCCTTAGCGGGGTCACCCTACAATGAGCAGTTCTTC. Amino acid sequence: CASSPLAGSPYNEQFF.

The chain joins TRBV5-1 to TRBJ2-1; TRBD2 agrees at 13 bases. The CDR3 contains 15 residues. Trimming took 0 bases from V and 9 from J; bases not matched to a gene: 3. Germline lookup yields CDR1 SGHRS and CDR2 YFSETQ. The CDR3, as DNA: TGCGCCAGCAGCTTGGAACTAGCGGGAGGGCCTGAGCAGTTCTTC. Amino acid sequence: CASSLELAGGPEQFF.

This clonotype was counted only a few times. The chain employs TRBV12-3 or TRBV12-4 and TRBJ2-1; D remains ambiguous. Trimming removed 5 bases at V and 14 bases at J, with 19 bases between. This CDR3 is 13 amino acids long. In DNA, the CDR3 is TGTGCCAGCAGTCTTGGCCCTCGAGACTGGGAGTTCTTC. Encoded protein: CASSLGPRDWEFF.

Concerning this clonotype itself: The junction shows a germline mismatch at one end, possibly a read error. The chain has TRBV19 and TRBJ2-2; D is ambiguous. Germline V gene data show CDR1 as LNHDA and CDR2 as SQIVND (reference sequence). CDR3 size: 13 residues. The CDR3 DNA is TGTGCCAGTAGTATAGGATGGGCCGGAGAGCTGTTTTTT. Translating gives CASSIGWAGELFF.

The chain has TRBV20-1 and TRBJ2-5; 7 positions match TRBD1. CDR1 is DFQATT, CDR2 SNEGSKA, per germline (reference sequence). V shed 6 bases and J 7 bases; nucleotides not matched to a gene: 14. The CDR3 totals 14 residues. CDR3 region: CSATRDRVRGTQYF. The CDR3 DNA follows: TGCAGTGCGACACGGGACAGAGTTCGAGGGACCCAGTACTTC.

J is TRBJ1-1 and V is TRBV6-1; D is uncertain. Trimming cost V 6 bases and J 5 bases, with 19 bases left between them. Germline V gives CDR1 MNHNS, CDR2 SASEGT. CDR3 length equals 15 residues. The CDR3 bases are TGTGCCAGCAGGCTATCACAGATTCGTGCGACTGAAGCTTTCTTT. It specifies CASRLSQIRATEAFF.

The V and J genes are TRBV7-9 and TRBJ2-7; 10 bases line up with TRBD1. J gave up 0 bases and V 6 bases, and 2 bases lay outside the gene matches. Germline assignment: CDR1 SEHNR and CDR2 FQNEAQ (reference sequence). The CDR3 is 14 amino acids. The CDR3 DNA is TGTGCCAGCAGGGGGACAGGGGCCTCCTACGAGCAGTACTTC. Translating gives CASRGTGASYEQYF.